These 20 T cell receptor beta chains were sequenced from one sample in a study of regulatory T cells in long-lasting Graves disease. To make TCR beta libraries, researchers used iRepertoire HTBI primers and Arm-PCR of CDR3 regions. TCRdb re-called the multiplex PCR reads through MiXCR, storing one row per CDR3 protein. The sample records about 320,000 distinct CDR3 sequences, 15% to 20% being singletons. Described time point: newly diagnosed GD, antithyroid drugs for less than 3 months. Following extraction of RNA from PBMCs, that RNA was used to make the TCR library. Sequencing used peripheral blood mononuclear cells (PBMCs), obtained at new diagnosis, from a patient treated with antithyroid drugs. These receptors were collected from a female donor with Graves disease.

V is TRBV27 and J is TRBJ2-1, with a tentative D call TRBD1 (5 bases). V shed 2 bases and J shed 3 bases, with 5 bases lying between them. Germline-derived CDR1 and CDR2 are MNHEY and SMNVEV (reference sequence). This CDR3 region has 13 residues. The CDR3 region has the DNA TGTGCCAGCAGTTTAGACAGCTACAATGAGCAGTTCTTC. Translation: CASSLDSYNEQFF.

This clonotype came up many times. This rearrangement joins TRBV20-1 to TRBJ2-7, with 9 bases identical to TRBD2. The V gene end was trimmed by 0 bases and the J gene end by 0 bases; junction bases not matched to a gene: 12. The CDR3 has 18 residues. Germline V CDR1 and CDR2: DFQATT, SNEGSKA (reference sequence). CDR3: CSARDVARGGLASYEQYF. CDR3 bases: TGCAGTGCTAGAGATGTCGCCCGGGGGGGACTAGCCTCCTACGAGCAGTACTTC.

This clonotype has at least ten counts. The rearrangement joins TRBV28 to TRBJ2-1, with TRBD2 matching 10 bases. With V trimmed by 7 bases and J by 2 bases, 2 bases remained unmatched. The CDR3 totals 14 residues. The germline V gene has CDR1 MDHEN and CDR2 SYDVKM. In DNA form, the CDR3 reads TGTGCCAGCACTAGCGGGAGAACCTACAATGAGCAGTTCTTC. It is translated as CASTSGRTYNEQFF.

In regard to this clonotype: This is likely an artifact of a read error, given a far larger clone one base away. This chain uses TRBV28 with TRBJ2-7; 15 bases map to TRBD2. The J call may be mistaken, given a closer DNA end match to TRBJ2-1. The CDR3 loop spans 16 amino acids. CDR1 is MDHEN and CDR2 is SYDVKM in the germline V gene. The CDR3 DNA follows: TGTGCCAGCAGTACATTCGGGACTAGCGGGAGGAGTGAGCAGTTCTTC. It codes for CASSTFGTSGRSEQFF.

This rearrangement joins TRBV18 to TRBJ1-4; possible D gene TRBD1, 5 bases. CDR3 length equals 17 residues. Trimming stripped 2 bases from V and 3 bases from J, with 16 bases between. Germline V gene lookup returns CDR1 KGHSH and CDR2 LQKENI. As DNA, the CDR3 is TGTGCCAGCTCACCATCGGAATCAGGGAATTCTAATGAAAAACTGTTTTTT. As protein: CASSPSESGNSNEKLFF.

This clonotype was observed at least ten times. An end of the junction differs from the germline gene, which may be a read error. The rearrangement links TRBV20-1 to TRBJ2-1; D not certain. Germline V gene lookup returns CDR1 DFQATT and CDR2 SNEGSKA (reference sequence). CDR3 length: 10 residues. Written as DNA, the CDR3 is TGCAGTGCCCCCCCACCTTCTGGGGTCTTC. It specifies CSAPPPSGVF.

This chain uses TRBV7-9 with TRBJ2-1, with 8 bases identical to TRBD2. Trimming cost V 5 bases and J 6 bases; bases outside gene matches: 9. Germline lookup yields CDR1 SEHNR and CDR2 FQNEAQ (reference sequence). The CDR3 loop spans 15 amino acids. CDR3 sequence reads: CASSPSGRERNEQFF. CDR3 coding DNA: TGTGCCAGCAGCCCAAGCGGGAGAGAACGCAATGAGCAGTTCTTC.

This clonotype was observed many times. The gene calls are TRBV5-5 and TRBJ2-3; 7 bases agree with TRBD1. The length of the CDR3 is 14 residues. Looked up from germline, CDR1 is SGHKS and CDR2 is YYEKEE (reference sequence). The ends lost 5 bases at V and 3 bases at J; junction bases unmatched: 6. As DNA, the CDR3 is TGTGCCAGCAGTCCAGGGGGTCGGACAGATACGCAGTATTTT. As protein: CASSPGGRTDTQYF.

The table lists this clonotype with many counts. The CDR3 region is CAWSVRLETEAFF. CDR3 sequence (DNA): TGTGCCTGGAGTGTAAGGCTGGAAACTGAAGCTTTCTTT. The chain carries TRBV30 and TRBJ1-1, with D uncertain. CDR3 length: 13 amino acids. Germline CDR1 and CDR2: GTSNPN and SVGIG (reference sequence). V was pared by 0 bases and J by 5 bases, with 10 bases between.

At least ten counts were recorded for this clonotype. The chain's CDR3 is CASLDSRGTYEQYF. The CDR3 DNA is TGTGCCAGCCTGGACAGCCGAGGGACCTACGAGCAGTACTTC. The chain uses TRBV2 and TRBJ2-7, with D tentatively TRBD1 (6 bases). V was trimmed by 8 bases and J by 2 bases, leaving 16 bases between them. The CDR3 consists of 14 residues. Germline lookup yields CDR1 SNHLY and CDR2 FYNNEI.

This clonotype has only a few counts. The chain recombines TRBV6-5 with TRBJ1-6; D is unclear. V shed 4 bases and J shed 9 bases, with 10 bases lying between them. This CDR3 spans 13 amino acids. CDR1 and CDR2 (germline): MNHEY, SVGAGI. The CDR3 region has the DNA TGTGCCAGCAGTTTTGGTGGCGGTTCACCCCTCCACTTT. Translation: CASSFGGGSPLHF.

This clonotype has ten or more counts. The chain joins TRBV6-1 to TRBJ2-3; 8 positions agree with TRBD1. The CDR3 sequence is 20 residues long. V lost 6 bases and J lost 1; bases outside the gene matches: 21. Germline V gene sequence: CDR1 MNHNS, CDR2 SASEGT. The CDR3 protein is CASSSRGLLNYAPGTDTQYF. CDR3 coding DNA: TGTGCCAGCAGCTCCAGGGGGCTCCTCAATTATGCGCCAGGCACAGATACGCAGTATTTT.

This clonotype showed up many times. The chain recombines TRBV2 with TRBJ2-1; D gene uncertain. The CDR3 length is 15 residues. Looked up from germline, CDR1 is SNHLY and CDR2 is FYNNEI. Trimming took off 2 bases at V and 0 bases at J, with 8 bases between the two ends. CDR3 sequence reads: CASSELSSSYNEQFF. The DNA of the CDR3 is TGTGCCAGCAGTGAATTGAGCTCCTCCTACAATGAGCAGTTCTTC.

There are many counts of this clonotype. The chain recombines TRBV15 with TRBJ1-2; no clear D gene. Germline V gene sequence: CDR1 LNHNV, CDR2 YYDKDF (reference sequence). V gave up 0 bases and J gave up 2 bases, with 7 bases separating them. This CDR3 is built from 14 residues. CDR3 sequence (DNA): TGTGCCACCAGCAGAGACGGAGTAAACTATGGCTACACCTTC. This sequence encodes CATSRDGVNYGYTF.

The rearrangement uses TRBV20-1 and TRBJ2-5; D is undetermined. The CDR3 covers 11 residues. Per germline, CDR1 DFQATT and CDR2 SNEGSKA (reference sequence). V lost 5 bases to trimming and J lost 1 base, with 5 bases between them. Written as DNA, the CDR3 is TGCAGTGCTGTAGGCCAAGAGACCCAGTACTTC. It encodes CSAVGQETQYF.

Points on this clonotype: Since a far larger clone is one base different, this is likely a read error. The chain recombines TRBV2 with TRBJ2-3, with 9 bases aligning to TRBD1. The last part of the DNA fits TRBJ2-1 better; the J call may be wrong. Germline CDR1 reads SNHLY; CDR2 reads FYNNEI. CDR3 length equals 15 residues. CDR3 sequence: CASPLPTGGEDEQFF. The CDR3 region has the DNA TGTGCCAGCCCCCTGCCGACAGGGGGGGAGGATGAGCAGTTCTTC.

This clonotype was observed many times. The gene calls are TRBV15 and TRBJ1-6; 7 bases are a match to TRBD1. Unmatched junction bases numbered 18, after V lost 0 bases and J lost 10 bases. Germline V lookup: CDR1 LNHNV, CDR2 YYDKDF (reference sequence). There are 19 residues in the CDR3. CDR3 sequence: CATSREGLTQGPRGSPLHF. DNA of the CDR3: TGTGCCACCAGCAGAGAGGGTCTGACACAGGGGCCGCGGGGATCACCCCTCCACTTT.

This clonotype has just a few counts. A read error may be the cause here, since a much bigger clone is one base away. The gene calls are TRBV19 and TRBJ2-7, with 9 bases fitting TRBD1. Germline V gene data show CDR1 as LNHDA and CDR2 as SQIVND (reference sequence). The CDR3 covers 15 residues. The CDR3 sequence is CASRGTGRSSCEQYF. In DNA, the CDR3 is TGTGCCAGTAGGGGGACAGGGAGGAGCTCCTGCGAGCAGTACTTC.

This clonotype was detected many times. V and J are TRBV30 and TRBJ2-7; perhaps D is TRBD1 or TRBD2 (5 bases each). From germline, CDR1 is GTSNPN and CDR2 SVGIG (reference sequence). V lost 8 bases, J lost 3 bases, and 14 bases lay in between. This CDR3 is built from 12 residues. The CDR3 sequence is CAHYGAGYEQYF. DNA of the CDR3: TGTGCCCACTACGGGGCAGGCTACGAGCAGTACTTC.

Worth noting for this clonotype: One base separates it from a far larger clone, so it is likely a read error. This rearrangement joins TRBV15 to TRBJ2-1; TRBD1 aligns across 8 bases. The germline CDR1 and CDR2 sequences are LNHNV and YYDKDF (reference sequence). J lost 10 bases, V lost 3 bases, and 8 bases had no gene match. CDR3 size: 14 residues. In DNA, the CDR3 is TGTGCCACCAGCAGGGCAGGGGGCTCCTACGAGCAGTTCTTC. Translated: CATSRAGGSYEQFF.